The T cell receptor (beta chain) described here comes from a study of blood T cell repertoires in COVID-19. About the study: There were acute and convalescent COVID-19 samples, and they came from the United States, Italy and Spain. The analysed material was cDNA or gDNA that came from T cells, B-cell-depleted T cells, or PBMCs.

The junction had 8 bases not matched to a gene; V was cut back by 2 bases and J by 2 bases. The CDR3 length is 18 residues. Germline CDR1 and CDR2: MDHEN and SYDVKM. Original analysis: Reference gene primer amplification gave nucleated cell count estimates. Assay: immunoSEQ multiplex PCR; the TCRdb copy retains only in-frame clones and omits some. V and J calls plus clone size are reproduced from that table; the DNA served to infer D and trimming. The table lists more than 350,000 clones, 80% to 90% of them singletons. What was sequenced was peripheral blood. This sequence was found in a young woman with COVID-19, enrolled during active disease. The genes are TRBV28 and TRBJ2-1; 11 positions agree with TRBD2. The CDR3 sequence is CASSLISSGGPPYNEQFF. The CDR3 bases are TGTGCCAGCAGTTTAATATCTAGCGGGGGGCCCCCCTACAATGAGCAGTTCTTC.